These 30 T cell receptor beta chains originate from one sample sequenced in a study of brain T cells in children with intractable seizures. Here immunoSEQ multiplex PCR was the method, and the copy in TCRdb shows in-frame clones only, minus some. The sample has 340,000 or so clones, 93% seen once. The time point here: blood from clinic visit 5 months post-surgery; TSC patient then seizure free. Sequenced material: peripheral blood, taken more than 4 months after surgery. These TCRs come from a boy under two years old with tuberous sclerosis and intractable seizures.

The chain combines TRBV19 with TRBJ1-1; D gene unclear. Germline V gives CDR1 LNHDA, CDR2 SQIVND (reference sequence). This CDR3 is built from 14 residues. The V end lost 5 bases, the J end lost 1 base, and 11 bases lay between the germline ends. In DNA, the CDR3 is TGTGCCAGTAGTCTGAAGGCGCCGAACACTGAAGCTTTCTTT. Amino acid sequence: CASSLKAPNTEAFF.

This clone was seen once. This rearrangement joins TRBV6-5 to TRBJ2-1; D uncertain. The CDR3 extends over 14 amino acids. From germline, CDR1 is MNHEY and CDR2 SVGAGI. V shed 6 bases and J shed 0 bases, with 9 bases lying between them. The CDR3 loop is CASRGQSSYNEQFF. The DNA for the CDR3 is TGTGCCAGCAGGGGCCAGAGCTCCTACAATGAGCAGTTCTTC.

V and J are TRBV12-5 and TRBJ2-1, with 7 positions matching TRBD1. The CDR3 has 19 amino acids. The V gene end was trimmed by 4 bases and the J gene end by 0 bases; junction bases not matched to a gene: 15. The V gene's germline CDR1 is LGHNT and CDR2 FRNRAP. The CDR3 is CASGSHVPGQLSSYNEQFF. CDR3 bases: TGTGCTAGTGGTTCCCACGTTCCGGGACAGTTAAGCTCCTACAATGAGCAGTTCTTC. The whole variable domain, filled in from reference TRBV12-5 and TRBJ2-1, reads DARVTQTPRHKVTEMGQEVTMRCQPILGHNTVFWYRQTMMQGLELLAYFRNRAPLDDSGMPKDRFSAEMPDATLATLKIQPSEPRDSAVYFCASGSHVPGQLSSYNEQFFGPGTRLTVL.

V and J are TRBV27 and TRBJ2-7; possibly TRBD1 for D (6 bases). V was trimmed by 2 bases and J by 3 bases, leaving 8 bases between them. Germline V CDR1 and CDR2: MNHEY, SMNVEV (reference sequence). This CDR3 region has 13 residues. CDR3 bases: TGTGCCAGCAGTTTACAGGGGCACTACGAGCAGTACTTC. It yields the protein CASSLQGHYEQYF.

This chain joins TRBV7-9 and TRBJ2-6; no definite D call. Trimming stripped 5 bases from V and 0 bases from J, with 14 bases between. The CDR3 consists of 17 residues. Germline loops: CDR1 SEHNR, CDR2 FQNEAQ (reference sequence). The CDR3 reads CASSPGIGPSGANVLTF. CDR3 in DNA: TGTGCCAGCAGCCCGGGTATCGGGCCCTCTGGGGCCAACGTCCTGACTTTC.

This chain uses TRBV7-9 with TRBJ1-1; TRBD1 might be the D (5 bases). CDR3 length equals 16 residues. Trimming took 5 bases from V and 4 from J, leaving 20 bases between them. Germline V gene lookup returns CDR1 SEHNR and CDR2 FQNEAQ (reference sequence). The CDR3: CASSPGGGQGTTEAFF. For the CDR3, the DNA is TGTGCCAGCAGCCCGGGGGGTGGGCAGGGAACCACTGAAGCTTTCTTT. The full variable domain, in which reference TRBV7-9 and TRBJ1-1 provide the parts outside the CDR3, is DTGVSQNPRHKITKRGQNVTFRCDPISEHNRLYWYRQTLGQGPEFLTYFQNEAQLEKSRLLSDRFSAERPKGSFSTLEIQRTEQGDSAMYLCASSPGGGQGTTEAFFGQGTRLTVV.

The rearrangement links TRBV13 to TRBJ2-3; 8 bases are shared with TRBD1. Germline V gene data show CDR1 as PRHDT and CDR2 as FYEKMQ (reference sequence). J lost 0 bases, V lost 2 bases, and 1 base had no gene match. The CDR3 has 15 amino acids. CDR3 nucleotide sequence: TGTGCCAGCAGCTTATGGACAGGGAGCACAGATACGCAGTATTTT. Translating gives CASSLWTGSTDTQYF. The full variable domain, rest sourced from reference TRBV13 and TRBJ2-3, is AAGVIQSPRHLIKEKRETATLKCYPIPRHDTVYWYQQGPGQDPQFLISFYEKMQSDKGSIPDRFSAQQFSDYHSELNMSSLELGDSALYFCASSLWTGSTDTQYFGPGTRLTVL.

This chain connects TRBV4-2 to TRBJ1-1, with D uncertain. The CDR3 sequence is 15 residues long. The germline V and J ends were trimmed by 2 bases and 5 bases, with 15 bases remaining between them. The germline gives CDR1 LGHNA, CDR2 YNFKEQ. CDR3 sequence: CASSQTPTRNTEAFF. The CDR3 DNA reads as TGTGCCAGCAGCCAAACCCCCACCAGGAATACTGAAGCTTTCTTT.

V usage is TRBV7-3 and J usage is TRBJ1-1; the D gene is possibly TRBD1 (6 bases). Trimming removed 5 bases at V and 1 base at J, with 8 bases between. This CDR3 region has 13 residues. Germline V gene data show CDR1 as SGHTA and CDR2 as FQGTGA. DNA for the CDR3: TGTGCCAGCAGCAACAGGGAGAACACTGAAGCTTTCTTT. Translation: CASSNRENTEAFF.

The chain links TRBV28 to TRBJ1-1; the match to TRBD1 covers 8 bases. With 3 bases clipped from V and 1 base from J, the junction kept 10 bases outside the gene matches. The CDR3 extends over 17 amino acids. Looked up from germline, CDR1 is MDHEN and CDR2 is SYDVKM. CDR3 coding DNA: TGTGCCAGCAGTTTGGTATTGGGACAGGCTACGAACACTGAAGCTTTCTTT. Its translation: CASSLVLGQATNTEAFF.

This chain joins TRBV5-1 and TRBJ2-1; 11 bases agree with TRBD2. Losses at the gene ends were 4 bases for V and 8 bases for J; bases not matched to a gene: 8. CDR3 length: 15 residues. Germline lookup yields CDR1 SGHRS and CDR2 YFSETQ. CDR3 sequence (DNA): TGCGCCAGCAGCCCGTCTAGCGGGGGGATAGATGAGCAGTTCTTC. Residues: CASSPSSGGIDEQFF.

The chain employs TRBV27 and TRBJ2-3; the D is unclear. The CDR3 runs 13 residues. Per germline, CDR1 MNHEY and CDR2 SMNVEV (reference sequence). The germline V and J ends were trimmed by 8 bases and 6 bases, with 15 bases remaining between them. DNA for the CDR3: TGTGCCAGCGGTTGGGGATATATGGATACGCAGTATTTT. Translated, it gives CASGWGYMDTQYF.

The genes are TRBV9 and TRBJ2-3, with D perhaps matching TRBD2 (7 bases). This CDR3 contains 16 residues. Germline assignment: CDR1 SGDLS and CDR2 YYNGEE. V dropped 0 bases and J dropped 8 bases, with 19 bases sitting between them. CDR3 DNA sequence: TGTGCCAGCAGCGTAGATATCGGGGGGCGGAGCCGTACGCAGTATTTT. Protein sequence: CASSVDIGGRSRTQYF.

CDR3 protein: CASRLGLQRPNYGYTF. For the CDR3, the DNA is TGCGCCAGCAGGCTTGGGCTCCAAAGACCTAACTATGGCTACACCTTC. The chain links TRBV5-1 to TRBJ1-2; D ambiguous. The V end lost 5 bases, the J end lost 0 bases, and 17 bases lay between the germline ends. This CDR3 has 16 residues. Germline-derived CDR1 and CDR2 are SGHRS and YFSETQ.

The V and J genes are TRBV19 and TRBJ2-7; 12 bases map to TRBD1. Germline V CDR1 and CDR2: LNHDA, SQIVND (reference sequence). Trimming at V came to 5 bases and at J to 4 bases, leaving 6 bases not matched to a gene. This CDR3 is 15 amino acids long. This chain's CDR3 is CASSFGGQGAYEQYF. For the CDR3, the DNA is TGTGCCAGTAGTTTCGGGGGACAGGGGGCTTACGAGCAGTACTTC.

This sequence joins TRBV5-5 and TRBJ2-7; D not resolved. The CDR3 length is 14 residues. The germline gives CDR1 SGHKS, CDR2 YYEKEE (reference sequence). Trimming took off 0 bases at V and 3 bases at J, with 10 bases between the two ends. CDR3 DNA sequence: TGTGCCAGCAGCTTGGGGTCGACCCACTACGAGCAGTACTTC. This codes for CASSLGSTHYEQYF.

This chain uses TRBV25-1 with TRBJ1-2, with 7 nucleotides matching TRBD1. The germline V gene has CDR1 MGHDK and CDR2 SYGVNS. Trimming at V came to 1 base and at J to 8 bases, leaving 13 bases not matched to a gene. The CDR3 is 16 residues long. CDR3 amino acids: CASSESWAGGREGYTF. DNA for the CDR3: TGTGCCAGCAGTGAATCCTGGGCAGGGGGGCGGGAAGGCTACACCTTC.

This clone showed up just a few times. The chain links TRBV2 to TRBJ1-5; the D gene is possibly TRBD1 (6 bases). Germline V lookup: CDR1 SNHLY, CDR2 FYNNEI. V was shortened by 8 bases and J by 5 bases, with 13 bases between the two germline ends. The CDR3 loop spans 13 amino acids. DNA of the CDR3: TGTGCCAGCTCCAAAGACAGGCATCAGCCCCAGCATTTT. This translates into CASSKDRHQPQHF.

The chain is built from TRBV2 and TRBJ2-5, with 8 bases fitting TRBD2. This CDR3 contains 14 residues. V trimming: 5 bases; J trimming: 7 bases; junction bases outside the gene matches: 9. Per the germline V gene, CDR1 is SNHLY and CDR2 is FYNNEI. In DNA form, the CDR3 reads TGTGCCAGCAGTCCCACTAGCGGAGCCGCGACCCAGTACTTC. It specifies CASSPTSGAATQYF.

The V gene is TRBV6-2 or TRBV6-3, the J gene TRBJ1-1; D gene ambiguous. From germline, CDR1 is MNHEY and CDR2 SVGEGT. This CDR3 is 16 amino acids long. Between the trimmed V and J ends, which lost 0 bases and 0 bases, there was a span of 11 bases. CDR3 protein: CASSYSSHTLNTEAFF. The CDR3 DNA follows: TGTGCCAGCAGTTACTCGAGTCACACCTTGAACACTGAAGCTTTCTTT.

CDR3 nucleotides: TGTGCCTGGAGTGTACGGGCGGGTACGGGGAGCACAGATACGCAGTATTTT. Translating gives CAWSVRAGTGSTDTQYF. V and J are TRBV30 and TRBJ2-3; D might be TRBD2 (5 bases). The CDR3 loop spans 17 amino acids. V lost 0 bases to trimming and J lost 0 bases, with 16 bases between them. CDR1 GTSNPN and CDR2 SVGIG come from the germline V gene (reference sequence).

This chain uses TRBV4-2 with TRBJ2-6; TRBD1 matches at 7 bases. The CDR3 runs to 15 residues. Germline V gene data show CDR1 as LGHNA and CDR2 as YNFKEQ. After removal of 6 bases from V and 3 bases from J, the junction contained 5 bases not matched to a gene. The CDR3 coding sequence is TGTGCCAGCAGTCCCTGGACAGGTGGGGCCAACGTCCTGACTTTC. It codes for CASSPWTGGANVLTF.

The chain links TRBV7-9 to TRBJ2-5; possible D gene TRBD2, 5 bases. V lost 9 bases and J 5 bases, leaving 10 bases between the germline ends. Germline CDR1 SEHNR, CDR2 FQNEAQ (reference sequence). CDR3 size: 11 residues. Written as DNA, the CDR3 is TGTGCCAGTGGAACGGGGGAGACCCAGTACTTC. Translating gives CASGTGETQYF.

The V call is TRBV28, the J call TRBJ2-1; the match to TRBD2 covers 8 bases. The V and J ends lost 6 bases and 0 bases, in that order; junction bases with no gene match: 7. The CDR3 sequence is 16 residues long. Germline-derived CDR1 and CDR2 are MDHEN and SYDVKM. The CDR3 nucleotides are TGTGCCAGCAGACTCACGGGGGGGAGCTCCTACAATGAGCAGTTCTTC. Translated: CASRLTGGSSYNEQFF.

CDR3 nucleotides: TGCGCCAGCGGCCGAGACAGCAACACAGATACGCAGTATTTT. This gives the protein CASGRDSNTDTQYF. The chain is built from TRBV5-1 and TRBJ2-3; weak D call: TRBD1 (5 bases). Deletions cut 7 bases from V and 2 bases from J, with 14 bases between. The CDR3 sequence is 14 residues long. Germline CDR1 and CDR2: SGHRS and YFSETQ.

The V and J genes are TRBV27 and TRBJ1-1; tentative D call: TRBD1 (5 bases). Per germline, CDR1 MNHEY and CDR2 SMNVEV (reference sequence). This CDR3 spans 15 amino acids. Trimming took 6 bases from V and 5 from J, leaving 19 bases between them. CDR3 DNA: TGTGCCAGCAGAGGAGCAGGGTTCGGTTGGACTGAAGCTTTCTTT. It yields the protein CASRGAGFGWTEAFF.

The rearrangement uses TRBV30 and TRBJ2-1; D might be TRBD2 (5 bases). Germline V CDR1 and CDR2: GTSNPN, SVGIG (reference sequence). The ends were cut back, 0 bases at V and 8 bases at J, with 14 bases in the middle. The CDR3 runs to 14 residues. CDR3 sequence: CAWSVGLPGDEQFF. CDR3 coding DNA: TGTGCCTGGAGTGTAGGGCTACCCGGGGATGAGCAGTTCTTC.

This clone was seen once. The rearrangement uses TRBV5-4 and TRBJ2-4, with a possible D match to TRBD1 (6 bases). CDR1 is SGHNT and CDR2 is YYREEE in the germline V gene (reference sequence). The V end was cut by 2 bases, the J end by 9 bases, with 15 bases between. The CDR3 is made up of 14 amino acids. This CDR3 reads CASSLQGWETIQYF. CDR3 sequence (DNA): TGTGCCAGCAGCTTACAGGGTTGGGAAACCATTCAGTACTTC.

The rearrangement joins TRBV5-1 to TRBJ2-5; possibly TRBD2 for D (6 bases). V was clipped by 5 bases and J by 2 bases, with 10 bases between them. The germline V gene has CDR1 SGHRS and CDR2 YFSETQ. The CDR3 has 13 amino acids. CDR3 sequence (DNA): TGCGCCAGCAGACTAGCAGATCAAGAGACCCAGTACTTC. This encodes CASRLADQETQYF.

The J gene is TRBJ1-1, the V gene TRBV5-1; 7 nucleotides line up with TRBD1. This CDR3 spans 15 amino acids. The V gene's germline CDR1 is SGHRS and CDR2 YFSETQ. The V and J ends lost 4 bases and 5 bases, in that order; junction bases with no gene match: 11. CDR3: CASSPGDSRWTEAFF. In DNA form, the CDR3 reads TGCGCCAGCAGCCCCGGGGACAGCCGGTGGACTGAAGCTTTCTTT.